This TCR beta chain was recovered during a study of T cells in Graves' hyperthyroidism and ophthalmopathy. As concerns this clonotype: Antigen: not known. A read error may account for a junction end that differs from germline.

Study results and limitations: It was a median roughly 6.5 months before onset that the model predicted ophthalmopathy.

Across 18 months, stable Graves' hyperthyroidism was marked by no progression to ophthalmopathy. Patients were excluded because of uncontrolled infection, other autoimmune disease, pregnancy or lactation. Amplified regions were TCR beta CDR3 sequences from RNA transcripts. Using the HTBI primer set, a first-round RT-PCR was run on the TCR CDR3. TCRdb reprocessed the multiplex PCR reads via MiXCR and lists one record per CDR3 protein. The sample holds approximately 410,000 distinct CDR3 sequences, roughly 13% seen once. This CDR3 spans 18 amino acids. This receptor was taken from a woman aged 18-30 years with Graves' hyperthyroidism. The sample taken for sequencing was blood. The chain carries TRBV12-3 or TRBV12-4 and TRBJ2-1; 7 bases are a match to TRBD2. The CDR3 loop reads CASSLRAGLPRTENEQLF. CDR3 coding DNA: TGTGCCAGCAGTCTCCGAGCGGGACTACCAAGAACCGAGAATGAGCAGCTCTTC.